Listed below are T cell receptor beta chains from one sample, sequenced in a study of blood T cells in healthy people across ages. TCRdb itself ran the 5' RACE reads through MiXCR, one entry per CDR3 protein. The sample contains 630,000 or so distinct CDR3 sequences, about 30% of which appear only once. The sample comprised blood. These receptors were collected from a woman aged 80 or older in good health. Both conserved end residues are part of each CDR3. The D gene is left open where the match is weak. Clone size appears in some rows only: once, few, many, or a class for an expanded clone.

V gene: TRBV5-1; D gene: TRBD1; clone size: .; J gene: TRBJ1-1; CDR3 protein: CASSSGTGITEAFF; CDR3 DNA: TGCGCCAGCAGCTCCGGGACAGGGATTACTGAAGCTTTCTTT
V gene: TRBV6-6; D gene: .; clone size: few; J gene: TRBJ1-1; CDR3 protein: CASSSQSRNTEAFF; CDR3 DNA: TGTGCCAGCAGTTCGCAGTCACGCAACACTGAAGCTTTCTTT
V gene: TRBV28; D gene: .; clone size: .; J gene: TRBJ1-1; CDR3 protein: CASSLTRDGGYAFF; CDR3 DNA: TGTGCCAGCAGTTTAACGAGAGACGGGGGGTACGCTTTCTTT
V gene: TRBV5-1; D gene: TRBD1; clone size: many; J gene: TRBJ1-2; CDR3 protein: CASSLGPDRVNYGYTF; CDR3 DNA: TGCGCCAGCAGCTTGGGTCCGGACAGGGTTAACTATGGCTACACCTTC
V gene: TRBV9; D gene: TRBD1; clone size: .; J gene: TRBJ1-6; CDR3 protein: CASSEGAGRDSPLHF; CDR3 DNA: TGTGCCAGCAGCGAGGGGGCGGGTCGGGATTCACCCCTCCACTTT
V gene: TRBV6-5; D gene: .; clone size: many; J gene: TRBJ1-6; CDR3 protein: CASTRSSYNSPLHF; CDR3 DNA: TGTGCCAGCACCAGGAGCTCCTATAATTCACCCCTCCACTTT
V gene: TRBV2; D gene: .; clone size: .; J gene: TRBJ2-3; CDR3 protein: CASSEALRTGTQYF; CDR3 DNA: TGTGCCAGCAGTGAAGCCCTGAGAACCGGTACGCAGTATTTT
V gene: TRBV3-1; D gene: .; clone size: few; J gene: TRBJ2-4; CDR3 protein: CASSHAGVAKNIQYF; CDR3 DNA: TGTGCCAGCAGCCACGCAGGGGTGGCCAAAAACATTCAGTACTTC
V gene: TRBV7-2; D gene: .; clone size: .; J gene: TRBJ2-1; CDR3 protein: CASSLADPYNEQFF; CDR3 DNA: TGTGCCAGCAGCTTGGCAGACCCCTACAATGAGCAGTTCTTC
V gene: TRBV30; D gene: TRBD1; clone size: few; J gene: TRBJ1-1; CDR3 protein: CASQTGLTTEAFF; CDR3 DNA: TGTGCCTCCCAGACAGGGTTAACCACTGAAGCTTTCTTT
V gene: TRBV29-1; D gene: .; clone size: many; J gene: TRBJ2-1; CDR3 protein: CSVGMYNEQFF; CDR3 DNA: TGCAGCGTTGGTATGTACAATGAGCAGTTCTTC
V gene: TRBV2; D gene: .; clone size: many; J gene: TRBJ1-5; CDR3 protein: CASSAGQSNQPQHF; CDR3 DNA: TGTGCCAGCAGCGCCGGACAGAGCAATCAGCCCCAGCATTTT
V gene: TRBV5-1; D gene: .; clone size: .; J gene: TRBJ2-7; CDR3 protein: CASSRKVMLSEQYF; CDR3 DNA: TGCGCCAGCAGCAGGAAGGTCATGCTCTCCGAGCAGTACTTC
V gene: TRBV27; D gene: .; clone size: .; J gene: TRBJ2-7; CDR3 protein: CASSPPVRPYEQYF; CDR3 DNA: TGTGCCAGCAGTCCACCCGTTCGTCCGTACGAGCAGTACTTC
V gene: TRBV2; D gene: .; clone size: .; J gene: TRBJ1-5; CDR3 protein: CASSKGTNQPQHF; CDR3 DNA: TGTGCCAGCAGTAAGGGTACCAATCAGCCCCAGCATTTT
V gene: TRBV6-1; D gene: .; clone size: .; J gene: TRBJ1-4; CDR3 protein: CASSEGTLEKLFF; CDR3 DNA: TGTGCCAGCAGTGAAGGGACGCTTGAAAAACTGTTTTTT
V gene: TRBV2; D gene: .; clone size: .; J gene: TRBJ2-7; CDR3 protein: CAGSEGGLSYNEQYF; CDR3 DNA: TGTGCCGGCAGTGAGGGGGGACTTTCCTACAATGAGCAGTACTTC
V gene: TRBV28; D gene: .; clone size: .; J gene: TRBJ2-7; CDR3 protein: CASSPPGGLSYGQYF; CDR3 DNA: TGTGCCAGCAGTCCTCCCGGGGGGCTCTCCTACGGGCAGTACTTC
V gene: TRBV20-1; D gene: .; clone size: .; J gene: TRBJ2-3; CDR3 protein: CSAGDCGGADTQYF; CDR3 DNA: TGCAGTGCGGGGGACTGCGGTGGGGCAGATACGCAGTATTTT
V gene: TRBV5-6; D gene: .; clone size: .; J gene: TRBJ2-7; CDR3 protein: CASSLAQTTYEQYF; CDR3 DNA: TGTGCCAGCAGCTTGGCACAGACAACCTACGAGCAGTACTTC
V gene: TRBV5-6; D gene: .; clone size: many; J gene: TRBJ1-4; CDR3 protein: CASSLRQRDEKLFF; CDR3 DNA: TGTGCCAGCAGCTTGCGGCAGCGAGATGAAAAACTGTTTTTT
V gene: TRBV5-5; D gene: .; clone size: .; J gene: TRBJ1-5; CDR3 protein: CASSLGDNLRNQPQHF; CDR3 DNA: TGTGCCAGCAGCTTGGGTGATAACCTTAGGAATCAGCCCCAGCATTTT
V gene: TRBV29-1; D gene: .; clone size: .; J gene: TRBJ2-7; CDR3 protein: CSVAPYEQYF; CDR3 DNA: TGCAGCGTTGCCCCTTACGAGCAGTACTTC
V gene: TRBV7-9; D gene: .; clone size: .; J gene: TRBJ1-1; CDR3 protein: CASSWGQLATNTEAFF; CDR3 DNA: TGTGCCAGCAGCTGGGGACAATTGGCCACGAACACTGAAGCTTTCTTT
V gene: TRBV5-1; D gene: .; clone size: .; J gene: TRBJ2-4; CDR3 protein: CASRTAKRTDKNIQYF; CDR3 DNA: TGCGCCAGCAGAACTGCGAAGCGGACCGACAAAAACATTCAGTACTTC
V gene: TRBV5-1; D gene: TRBD1; clone size: .; J gene: TRBJ1-5; CDR3 protein: CASSETGTGSQPQHF; CDR3 DNA: TGCGCCAGCAGCGAAACCGGGACAGGTAGCCAGCCCCAGCATTTT
V gene: TRBV24-1; D gene: TRBD1; clone size: many; J gene: TRBJ1-2; CDR3 protein: CATSDRQGAFGYTF; CDR3 DNA: TGTGCCACCAGTGACAGACAGGGGGCCTTCGGCTACACCTTC
V gene: TRBV20-1; D gene: .; clone size: many; J gene: TRBJ2-5; CDR3 protein: CSAPLQETQYF; CDR3 DNA: TGCAGTGCTCCCCTTCAAGAGACCCAGTACTTC
V gene: TRBV27; D gene: .; clone size: many; J gene: TRBJ2-2; CDR3 protein: CASSLRAGFANTGELFF; CDR3 DNA: TGTGCCAGCAGTTTACGTGCCGGCTTCGCGAACACCGGGGAGCTGTTTTTT
V gene: TRBV6-5; D gene: .; clone size: many; J gene: TRBJ1-6; CDR3 protein: CASSTEGFSYNSPLHF; CDR3 DNA: TGTGCCAGCAGTACTGAGGGGTTCTCCTATAATTCACCCCTCCACTTT
V gene: TRBV12-3/TRBV12-4; D gene: TRBD1; clone size: .; J gene: TRBJ1-4; CDR3 protein: CASSLMGQGTTNEKLFF; CDR3 DNA: TGTGCCAGCAGTTTAATGGGACAGGGGACAACTAATGAAAAACTGTTTTTT
V gene: TRBV5-4; D gene: .; clone size: once; J gene: TRBJ1-3; CDR3 protein: CASSLGGPDSRNTIYF; CDR3 DNA: TGTGCCAGCAGCTTGGGGGGCCCGGACTCGCGAAACACCATATATTTT
V gene: TRBV7-8; D gene: TRBD1; clone size: many; J gene: TRBJ2-1; CDR3 protein: CASSFRDRAYNEQFF; CDR3 DNA: TGTGCCAGCAGCTTCCGGGACAGGGCATACAATGAGCAGTTCTTC
V gene: TRBV20-1; D gene: .; clone size: few; J gene: TRBJ2-5; CDR3 protein: CSARGPRGETQYF; CDR3 DNA: TGCAGTGCTAGAGGCCCGAGGGGGGAGACCCAGTACTTC
V gene: TRBV24-1; D gene: .; clone size: .; J gene: TRBJ2-1; CDR3 protein: CATSDSGTPINDEQFF; CDR3 DNA: TGTGCCACCAGTGACTCCGGGACCCCAATTAATGATGAGCAGTTCTTC
V gene: TRBV5-1; D gene: .; clone size: .; J gene: TRBJ2-7; CDR3 protein: CASSSSLPGTNERYF; CDR3 DNA: TGCGCCAGCAGCTCCTCCCTCCCAGGGACCAATGAGCGGTACTTC
V gene: TRBV6-2/TRBV6-3; D gene: TRBD1; clone size: .; J gene: TRBJ2-1; CDR3 protein: CASTETGVGEQFF; CDR3 DNA: TGTGCCAGCACTGAAACAGGGGTGGGTGAGCAGTTCTTC
V gene: TRBV3-1; D gene: .; clone size: few; J gene: TRBJ1-6; CDR3 protein: CASSQGSYNSPLHF; CDR3 DNA: TGTGCCAGCAGCCAAGGGTCCTATAATTCACCCCTCCACTTT
V gene: TRBV12-3/TRBV12-4; D gene: .; clone size: many; J gene: TRBJ1-6; CDR3 protein: CASSFQNSPLHF; CDR3 DNA: TGTGCCAGCAGTTTTCAGAATTCACCCCTCCACTTT
V gene: TRBV7-6; D gene: TRBD2; clone size: .; J gene: TRBJ2-5; CDR3 protein: CASSLRLASGYNEQYF; CDR3 DNA: TGTGCCAGCAGCTTAAGATTGGCTAGCGGGTACAATGAGCAGTACTTC
V gene: TRBV12-3/TRBV12-4; D gene: .; clone size: many; J gene: TRBJ2-7; CDR3 protein: CASSFGGPPYEQYF; CDR3 DNA: TGTGCCAGCAGTTTTGGAGGGCCCCCTTACGAGCAGTACTTC
V gene: TRBV6-6; D gene: TRBD1; clone size: many; J gene: TRBJ2-3; CDR3 protein: CASSSGTGGPDTQYF; CDR3 DNA: TGTGCCAGCAGCTCCGGGACAGGGGGCCCAGATACGCAGTATTTT
V gene: TRBV6-6; D gene: TRBD1; clone size: .; J gene: TRBJ1-2; CDR3 protein: CASSAGGDGYTF; CDR3 DNA: TGTGCCAGCAGTGCAGGGGGAGATGGCTACACCTTC
V gene: TRBV7-2; D gene: .; clone size: many; J gene: TRBJ2-3; CDR3 protein: CASRHDSTRTPDTQYF; CDR3 DNA: TGTGCCAGCAGGCATGACTCGACCCGGACGCCAGATACGCAGTATTTT
V gene: TRBV5-1; D gene: .; clone size: many; J gene: TRBJ2-3; CDR3 protein: CASSLRGLTTDTQYF; CDR3 DNA: TGCGCCAGCAGCTTGCGGGGGCTCACCACAGATACGCAGTATTTT
V gene: TRBV5-1; D gene: TRBD1; clone size: many; J gene: TRBJ2-7; CDR3 protein: CASSLGGGTGGYEQYF; CDR3 DNA: TGCGCCAGCAGCTTAGGGGGAGGGACAGGGGGCTACGAGCAGTACTTC
V gene: TRBV2; D gene: .; clone size: few; J gene: TRBJ1-4; CDR3 protein: CASQVTTNEKLFF; CDR3 DNA: TGTGCCAGTCAGGTTACAACTAATGAAAAACTGTTTTTT
V gene: TRBV15; D gene: TRBD1; clone size: many; J gene: TRBJ2-5; CDR3 protein: CATSTTGGAQETQYF; CDR3 DNA: TGTGCCACCAGCACCACAGGGGGTGCCCAAGAGACCCAGTACTTC
V gene: TRBV4-3; D gene: TRBD1; clone size: once; J gene: TRBJ2-3; CDR3 protein: CASSREGVRDSASTDTQYF; CDR3 DNA: TGCGCCAGCAGCCGAGAGGGAGTTCGGGACAGTGCTAGCACAGATACGCAGTATTTT
V gene: TRBV7-2; D gene: TRBD2; clone size: .; J gene: TRBJ2-3; CDR3 protein: CASSLRGGLGDTQYF; CDR3 DNA: TGTGCCAGCAGCTTAAGGGGAGGGTTAGGAGATACGCAGTATTTT
V gene: TRBV20-1; D gene: .; clone size: many; J gene: TRBJ1-5; CDR3 protein: CSARDRKDQPQHF; CDR3 DNA: TGCAGTGCTAGAGATCGGAAGGATCAGCCCCAGCATTTT
V gene: TRBV20-1; D gene: .; clone size: .; J gene: TRBJ1-2; CDR3 protein: CSVEGRDYGYTF; CDR3 DNA: TGCAGTGTCGAAGGGAGGGACTATGGCTACACCTTC
V gene: TRBV3-1; D gene: TRBD1; clone size: .; J gene: TRBJ2-5; CDR3 protein: CASSLPYRDRGHEQYF; CDR3 DNA: TGTGCCAGCAGCCTCCCCTACCGGGACAGGGGCCATGAGCAGTACTTC
V gene: TRBV28; D gene: .; clone size: .; J gene: TRBJ1-5; CDR3 protein: CASQGGGFQPQHF; CDR3 DNA: TGTGCCAGCCAAGGCGGGGGTTTTCAGCCCCAGCATTTT
V gene: TRBV5-4; D gene: TRBD2; clone size: .; J gene: TRBJ2-1; CDR3 protein: CASSPGGLAGGRDEQFF; CDR3 DNA: TGTGCCAGCAGCCCTGGGGGACTAGCGGGGGGTAGGGATGAGCAGTTCTTC